This TCR beta chain was captured in a study of Graves' ophthalmopathy and Graves' hyperthyroidism. The CDR3 has 15 residues. With 4 bases removed from V and 0 bases from J, the gap between germline ends came to 10 bases. Per germline, CDR1 LGHNT and CDR2 FRNRAP. Study-level points and caveats: Most expanded thyroid clonotypes above 0.001 frequency also appeared in blood.

This clonotype came up a few times. Antigen unknown. RNA transcripts were the template, and TCR beta CDR3 regions were amplified from them. In the first round, RT-PCR was carried out with HTBI primers, and a multiplex PCR formed the second round. MiXCR, run by TCRdb on the multiplex PCR reads, gives a single entry per CDR3 protein. The sample gives hundreds of thousands of distinct CDR3 sequences, over 13% of which show up once; over 7.5% is in the top ten. The study enrolled ophthalmopathy donors with moderate-to-severe activity, CAS ≥3, NOSPECS ≥4 and duration under 3 months. If patients had other autoimmune diseases, uncontrolled infections, pregnancy or lactation, they were excluded. The source of the PBMCs was approximately 10 ml of fresh peripheral blood.

The receptor was derived from a woman in her 30s with Graves' ophthalmopathy. This rearrangement joins TRBV12-5 to TRBJ1-3; D might be TRBD1 (6 bases). The sample was blood. The CDR3 DNA is TGTGCTAGTGGTTCAGGGGATTTCTCTGGAAACACCATATATTTT. Its translation: CASGSGDFSGNTIYF.